The 19 T cell receptor beta chains in this list originate from one sample, sequenced in a study of blood T cell repertoires in COVID-19. Measured with immunoSEQ multiplex PCR; TCRdb has only the in-frame clones, and not every one. Of roughly 240,000 clones detected, approximately 84% appear once; the ten largest clones hold around 2%. Sequenced: peripheral blood. The receptors stem from a woman of 80 years or more with acute or convalescent COVID-19.

A few counts support this clone. V gene TRBV7-2 combines with J gene TRBJ2-7, with 7 bases matching TRBD2. The J segment lost 1 base and the V segment lost 6 bases, leaving 15 bases of the junction unmatched. CDR3 length: 17 residues. The germline CDR1 and CDR2 sequences are SGHTA and FQGNSA. The DNA for the CDR3 is TGTGCCAGCAGTTCACGAGGGCTAGCGGTAAATTCCTACGAGCAGTACTTC. This translates into CASSSRGLAVNSYEQYF. The complete variable domain, with remaining parts taken from reference TRBV7-2 and TRBJ2-7, reads GAGVSQSPSNKVTEKGKDVELRCDPISGHTALYWYRQSLGQGLEFLIYFQGNSAPDKSGLPSDRFSAERTGGSVSTLTIQRTQQEDSAVYLCASSSRGLAVNSYEQYFGPGTRLTVT.

The V call is TRBV19, the J call TRBJ2-7; 7 positions agree with TRBD2. The CDR3 has 16 amino acids. Trimming removed 5 bases from V and 4 bases from J; junction bases left unmatched: 14. Germline CDR1 is LNHDA and CDR2 is SQIVND (reference sequence). CDR3 in DNA: TGTGCCAGTAGTCCGGGGGGAGGATACTCAGGGTACGAGCAGTACTTC. Translation gives CASSPGGGYSGYEQYF.

The chain couples TRBV3-1 (or the pseudogene TRBV3-2) to TRBJ2-5, with D unclear. The CDR3 consists of 14 residues. Trimming cost V 2 bases and J 2 bases, with 9 bases left between them. The germline gives CDR1 LGHDT, CDR2 YNNKEL (reference sequence). CDR3 sequence (DNA): TGTGCCAGCAGCCAAACCATAACTCAAGAGACCCAGTACTTC. It yields the protein CASSQTITQETQYF.

This rearrangement joins TRBV27 to TRBJ1-4; maybe TRBD1 (6 bases). CDR3 length: 13 residues. The V end lost 4 bases, the J end lost 8 bases, and 11 bases lay between the germline ends. The germline V gene encodes CDR1 MNHEY and CDR2 SMNVEV (reference sequence). The CDR3 coding sequence is TGTGCCAGCAGTTCCGGACAGCAGGAAAAACTGTTTTTT. Encoded protein: CASSSGQQEKLFF. The variable domain in full, with the rest retrieved from reference TRBV27 and TRBJ1-4, is EAQVTQNPRYLITVTGKKLTVTCSQNMNHEYMSWYRQDPGLGLRQIYYSMNVEVTDKGDVPEGYKVSRKEKRNFPLILESPSPNQTSLYFCASSSGQQEKLFFGSGTQLSVL.

The gene calls are TRBV4-2 and TRBJ2-3, with D tentatively TRBD2 (6 bases). Germline V lookup: CDR1 LGHNA, CDR2 YNFKEQ. V dropped 2 bases and J dropped 0 bases, with 12 bases sitting between them. The CDR3 consists of 16 residues. In DNA form, the CDR3 reads TGTGCCAGCAGCCAACCCCCGGGGGACAGCACAGATACGCAGTATTTT. Protein: CASSQPPGDSTDTQYF.

V usage is TRBV6-5 and J usage is TRBJ1-1; unclear D gene. Germline values: CDR1 MNHEY, CDR2 SVGAGI. The CDR3 totals 14 residues. Trimming took 2 bases from V and 1 from J, leaving 8 bases between them. Here the CDR3 DNA reads TGTGCCAGCAGTTACGAGAGAAGGAACACTGAAGCTTTCTTT. Translated, it gives CASSYERRNTEAFF.

This rearrangement joins TRBV6-5 to TRBJ2-5, with 8 bases fitting TRBD1. The CDR3 contains 15 residues. Germline CDR1 MNHEY, CDR2 SVGAGI. The ends lost 8 bases at V and 5 bases at J; junction bases unmatched: 13. DNA for the CDR3: TGTGCCAGCGGGGCTACAGGGGGAGTGTGGGAGACCCAGTACTTC. This encodes CASGATGGVWETQYF.

This clone was recorded a few times. J is TRBJ1-3 and V is TRBV11-2; D is perhaps TRBD1 (6 bases). Germline V gene lookup returns CDR1 SGHAT and CDR2 FQNNGV. This CDR3 is 16 amino acids long. V shed 0 bases and J shed 1 base, with 10 bases lying between them. In DNA form, the CDR3 reads TGTGCCAGCAGCTTAGAGGGGGCAGGATCTGGAAACACCATATATTTT. It translates to CASSLEGAGSGNTIYF.

This clone appeared a few times. The chain uses TRBV6-2 or TRBV6-3 and TRBJ2-7; a weak D match, TRBD2 (6 bases). Germline CDR1 is MNHEY and CDR2 is SVGEGT. CDR3 length: 13 residues. Trimming left V 2 bases short and J 3 bases short, with 8 bases between. CDR3 loop: CASSYRGGYEQYF. The CDR3 DNA sequence: TGTGCCAGCAGTTACCGGGGAGGCTACGAGCAGTACTTC.

This clone has only one observation. V is TRBV29-1 and J is TRBJ2-1, with D perhaps matching TRBD2 (5 bases). The CDR3 loop spans 13 amino acids. Germline CDR1 and CDR2: SQVTM and ANQGSEA. The V and J ends lost 3 bases and 10 bases respectively, with 16 bases between them. The CDR3 DNA follows: TGCAGCGTTGAGAGCAGCTCGGGGTGGGAGCAGTTCTTC. Translating gives CSVESSSGWEQFF.

This chain joins TRBV4-1 and TRBJ1-4; D is possibly TRBD1 (6 bases). The CDR3 loop spans 16 amino acids. Trimming pared 3 bases from V and 0 bases from J, leaving 11 bases between. Germline V gene sequence: CDR1 MGHRA, CDR2 YSYEKL. CDR3 protein: CASSHGTPATNEKLFF. The CDR3, as DNA: TGCGCCAGCAGCCACGGGACACCCGCAACTAATGAAAAACTGTTTTTT.

The J gene is TRBJ2-7, the V gene TRBV6-6, with TRBD1 matching over 11 bases. The V gene's germline CDR1 is MNHNY and CDR2 SVGAGI (reference sequence). The V and J ends lost 5 bases and 3 bases, in that order; junction bases with no gene match: 15. CDR3 length: 18 residues. CDR3 loop: CASSPGQGAGSRLYEQYF. CDR3 bases: TGTGCCAGCAGTCCTGGACAGGGGGCGGGTAGTAGACTCTACGAGCAGTACTTC.

This clone was found a few times. The chain recombines TRBV7-2 with TRBJ1-2; 7 bases align to TRBD1. The V gene's germline CDR1 is SGHTA and CDR2 FQGNSA. CDR3 length equals 13 residues. Trimming removed 3 bases from V and 5 bases from J; junction bases left unmatched: 3. The CDR3 loop reads CASSFTGAYGYTF. The DNA of the CDR3 is TGTGCCAGCAGCTTCACAGGGGCGTATGGCTACACCTTC.

In its sample, this clone was seen a few times. As DNA, the CDR3 is TGTGCCAGCAGCTGGACAGTCCCCCCCGTGGGACTAGCGGACCACAATGAGCAGTTCTTC. Translation: CASSWTVPPVGLADHNEQFF. The V and J genes are TRBV14 and TRBJ2-1; 11 nucleotides line up with TRBD2. V lost 5 bases, J lost 5 bases, and 20 bases stayed unmatched. CDR1 and CDR2 (germline): SGHDN, FVKESK. The CDR3 length is 20 residues.

The rearrangement joins TRBV7-8 to TRBJ1-2; D not resolved. V lost 0 bases, J lost 6 bases, and 17 bases lay in between. This CDR3 region has 16 residues. Per the germline V gene, CDR1 is SGHVS and CDR2 is FQNEAQ. The DNA for the CDR3 is TGTGCCAGCAGCTTAGCGGGATTAAGAGGGTCGGATGGCTACACCTTC. It codes for CASSLAGLRGSDGYTF.

The count of this clone is one. One end of the junction is discordant with germline, which a read error may explain. The chain has TRBV5-1 and TRBJ2-5; 10 positions match TRBD1. Germline values: CDR1 SGHRS, CDR2 YFSETQ. This CDR3 is 17 amino acids long. The CDR3 loop reads CARSLGGTGAVSETQYF. The CDR3 DNA follows: TGCGCCCGCAGCTTGGGGGGGACAGGGGCGGTGAGTGAGACCCAGTACTTC.

This chain connects TRBV30 to TRBJ1-5, with D possibly being TRBD1 (5 bases). V shed 2 bases and J shed 0 bases, with 20 bases lying between them. The CDR3 is made up of 18 amino acids. The germline V gene has CDR1 GTSNPN and CDR2 SVGIG (reference sequence). CDR3 region: CAWSQTTEIRYSNQPQHF. The CDR3 coding sequence is TGTGCCTGGAGTCAAACGACAGAGATACGTTATAGCAATCAGCCCCAGCATTTT. The variable domain in full, completed from reference TRBV30 and TRBJ1-5, reads SQTIHQWPATLVQPVGSPLSLECTVEGTSNPNLYWYRQAAGRGLQLLFYSVGIGQISSEVPQNLSASRPQDRQFILSSKKLLLSDSGFYLCAWSQTTEIRYSNQPQHFGDGTRLSIL.

V gene TRBV3-1 (or the pseudogene TRBV3-2) combines with J gene TRBJ1-4; D call uncertain. The CDR3 has 16 residues. With 1 base removed from V and 5 bases from J, the gap between germline ends came to 14 bases. The V gene's germline CDR1 is LGHDT and CDR2 YNNKEL (reference sequence). This CDR3 reads CASSQGPRLPNEKLFF. The CDR3 region has the DNA TGTGCCAGCAGCCAAGGGCCGAGGTTACCGAATGAAAAACTGTTTTTT.

This clone has more than one count but fewer than ten. V gene TRBV12-5 combines with J gene TRBJ1-1, with TRBD1 as a possible D gene (5 bases). Looked up from germline, CDR1 is LGHNT and CDR2 is FRNRAP. The V and J ends lost 6 bases and 12 bases respectively, with 29 bases between them. The CDR3 runs 16 residues. The CDR3 nucleotides read TGTGCTAGTGGCCCTAACCTAGGGGTGGGGTCGAGAAGAACTTTCTTT. This sequence encodes CASGPNLGVGSRRTFF.